Following are 16 T cell receptor beta chains from one sample sequenced in a study of T cell repertoires in cytomegalovirus infection. Each CDR3 protein is one row after TCRdb ran MiXCR on the reads. Of some 590,000 distinct CDR3 sequences listed, around two fifths were seen once; the top ten hold over 45%. No antigens are known for them. The source was cultured PBMCs, collected from culture after CMV antigen stimulation. These TCRs come from a human donor in good health (CMV status not recorded). Some clones in this sample may be carry-over from other donors' samples.

The table lists this clonotype with a few counts. The chain couples TRBV7-2 to TRBJ2-2; D is tentatively TRBD1 or TRBD2 (7 bases each). This CDR3 is built from 15 residues. The germline V and J ends were trimmed by 5 bases and 8 bases, with 18 bases remaining between them. Per the germline V gene, CDR1 is SGHTA and CDR2 is FQGNSA. CDR3 sequence reads: CASSTSQGGAGELFF. CDR3 DNA: TGTGCCAGCAGCACCAGCCAGGGGGGGGCTGGGGAGCTGTTTTTT.

The V gene is TRBV2, the J gene TRBJ1-3; D is unresolved. From germline, CDR1 is SNHLY and CDR2 FYNNEI. The V end was cut by 5 bases, the J end by 7 bases, with 12 bases between. This CDR3 region has 13 residues. The CDR3 DNA follows: TGTGCCAGCAGTCTGTCCAATCTGAACACCATATATTTT. It translates to CASSLSNLNTIYF.

This clonotype was counted between two and nine times. CDR3 amino acids: CANRRGSTTNTGELFF. CDR3 DNA: TGTGCCAACCGACGGGGTAGTACCACGAACACCGGGGAGCTGTTTTTT. This sequence joins TRBV12-3 or TRBV12-4 and TRBJ2-2; possible D gene TRBD2, 5 bases. Trimming took off 10 bases at V and 0 bases at J, with 18 bases between the two ends. This CDR3 contains 16 residues.

The rearrangement links TRBV7-2 to TRBJ2-1; TRBD2 agrees at 7 bases. With 7 bases clipped from V and 0 bases from J, the junction kept 3 bases outside the gene matches. The CDR3 spans 14 residues. The germline V gene encodes CDR1 SGHTA and CDR2 FQGNSA. The CDR3 sequence: CASKAGSSYNEQFF. In DNA, the CDR3 is TGTGCCAGCAAAGCGGGAAGCTCCTACAATGAGCAGTTCTTC.

The rearrangement links TRBV7-2 to TRBJ2-2; D is unclear. The CDR3 loop spans 15 amino acids. V was shortened by 4 bases and J by 1 base, with 10 bases between the two germline ends. The germline CDR1 and CDR2 sequences are SGHTA and FQGNSA. In DNA, the CDR3 is TGTGCCAGCAGCTCTCGCAGAGAGAACACCGGGGAGCTGTTTTTT. Protein product: CASSSRRENTGELFF.

This clonotype was counted a few times. The J gene is TRBJ1-1, the V gene TRBV6-2 or TRBV6-3; no definite D call. The CDR3 totals 13 residues. V lost 7 bases and J lost 6, with 15 bases in between. Germline V gives CDR1 MNHEY, CDR2 SVGEGT. The CDR3 here is CASILSRGAEAFF. The CDR3, as DNA: TGTGCCAGCATCCTCTCCCGGGGAGCTGAAGCTTTCTTT.

The genes are TRBV7-8 and TRBJ2-1, with D possibly TRBD2 on 6 matching bases. V dropped 5 bases and J dropped 5 bases, with 10 bases sitting between them. The V gene's germline CDR1 is SGHVS and CDR2 FQNEAQ. This CDR3 contains 13 residues. This CDR3 is CASSEEGHNEQFF. The CDR3 DNA is TGTGCCAGCAGCGAGGAGGGCCACAATGAGCAGTTCTTC.

The chain employs TRBV19 and TRBJ2-2, with 9 bases aligning to TRBD2. V dropped 4 bases and J dropped 1; count of bases not matched to a gene: 1. Germline V gives CDR1 LNHDA, CDR2 SQIVND (reference sequence). The CDR3 runs to 15 residues. The CDR3 DNA follows: TGTGCCAGTAGTACGACTAGCGGGAACACCGGGGAGCTGTTTTTT. Its protein product is CASSTTSGNTGELFF.

The chain recombines TRBV2 with TRBJ2-2; D possibly uses TRBD1 or TRBD2 (6 bases each). This CDR3 is 14 amino acids long. Per the germline V gene, CDR1 is SNHLY and CDR2 is FYNNEI. V was clipped by 8 bases and J by 5 bases, with 15 bases between them. The CDR3 here is CASFRGLGTGELFF. DNA of the CDR3: TGTGCCAGCTTTCGGGGGCTGGGGACCGGGGAGCTGTTTTTT.

The CDR3 DNA reads TGTGCCAGCAGTTTAAGTAGCAAGCCTCCCTACGAGCAGTACTTC. This sequence encodes CASSLSSKPPYEQYF. The rearrangement links TRBV12-3 or TRBV12-4 to TRBJ2-7; D is ambiguous. CDR3 length: 15 residues. V lost 2 bases to trimming and J lost 2 bases, with 13 bases between them.

With respect to this clonotype: The conserved phenylalanine or tryptophan is not found at the CDR3 terminus, so this likely reflects a read error. It is unclear where the CDR3 begins or ends on the DNA, so no DNA is shown, and the CDR3 is as TCRdb lists it. This chain connects TRBV23-1 to TRBJ2-2. TRBV23-1 is classed as an ORF, of uncertain function. The CDR3 has 11 amino acids, counting both end residues. This CDR3 is CASSLTPNTKP.

The chain recombines TRBV24-1 with TRBJ2-4; the D gene is possibly TRBD1 (5 bases). V gave up 8 bases and J gave up 1 base, with 11 bases separating them. Germline V lookup: CDR1 KGHDR, CDR2 SFDVKD. This CDR3 has 14 residues. The CDR3 nucleotides are TGTGCCACCACCGAAGGGGTGGCCAAAAACATTCAGTACTTC. Its translation is CATTEGVAKNIQYF.

The V gene is TRBV11-2, the J gene TRBJ2-7; D remains unclear. V dropped 7 bases and J dropped 3 bases, with 13 bases sitting between them. This CDR3 region has 13 residues. Germline assignment: CDR1 SGHAT and CDR2 FQNNGV. CDR3 loop: CASTYQRNYEQYF. CDR3 DNA: TGTGCCAGCACCTATCAAAGAAACTACGAGCAGTACTTC. The variable domain in full, completed from reference TRBV11-2 and TRBJ2-7, reads EAGVAQSPRYKIIEKRQSVAFWCNPISGHATLYWYQQILGQGPKLLIQFQNNGVVDDSQLPKDRFSAERLKGVDSTLKIQPAKLEDSAVYLCASTYQRNYEQYFGPGTRLTVT.

Written as DNA, the CDR3 is TGTGCCAGCTCACCAGCGGGTTCGGGCAATCAGCCCCAGCATTTT. It specifies CASSPAGSGNQPQHF. This chain links TRBV18 with TRBJ1-5, with D unresolved. The CDR3 spans 15 residues. Between the trimmed V and J ends, which lost 2 bases and 2 bases, there was a span of 10 bases. The germline V gene encodes CDR1 KGHSH and CDR2 LQKENI.

CDR3 loop: CASSLRLMADTQYF. The CDR3 nucleotides are TGTGCCAGCAGCTTGAGATTAATGGCAGATACGCAGTATTTT. The chain recombines TRBV5-6 with TRBJ2-3; no reliable D call. The CDR3 totals 14 residues. V was trimmed by 1 base and J by 4 bases, leaving 10 bases between them. Germline V gives CDR1 SGHDT, CDR2 YYEEEE.

This clonotype was seen only once. This chain joins TRBV4-1 and TRBJ2-1; 7 nucleotides match TRBD2. Germline CDR1 and CDR2: MGHRA and YSYEKL. This CDR3 comprises 18 residues. The V gene end was trimmed by 1 base and the J gene end by 0 bases; junction bases not matched to a gene: 9. CDR3 amino acids: CASSQVLAARLSYNEQFF. The CDR3 coding sequence is TGCGCCAGCAGCCAAGTCCTAGCGGCGAGGCTCTCCTACAATGAGCAGTTCTTC.